The rows below give T cell receptor beta chains drawn from one sample of a study of T cell responses to AZD1222 COVID-19 vaccine. Clones were read by immunoSEQ multiplex PCR, and TCRdb kept only the in-frame ones, dropping some. The data hold 100,000 to 150,000 clones, with 80% to 90% observed a single time. The sequencing used peripheral blood, collected on day 0 of AZD1222 vaccination. These receptor sequences come from an adult in good health. CDR3s include the opening cysteine and the closing phenylalanine or tryptophan. D genes are given only for firm matches. A clone size is listed for some rows: how often the clone was seen (once, few, many), or a class if it is expanded.

J gene: TRBJ2-4
clone size: .
V gene: TRBV4-1
D gene: .
CDR3 DNA: TGCGCCAGCAGCCAAGGTGACGGCTCGCGAGCCAAAAACATTCAGTACTTC
CDR3 protein: CASSQGDGSRAKNIQYF

J gene: TRBJ2-2
clone size: .
V gene: TRBV7-9
D gene: .
CDR3 DNA: TGTGCCAGCAGCTTAGCGGGGGGGAACACCGGGGAGCTGTTTTTT
CDR3 protein: CASSLAGGNTGELFF

J gene: TRBJ2-7
clone size: .
V gene: TRBV6-5
D gene: .
CDR3 DNA: TGTGCCAGCAGTTGGACGGAGTTCTACGAGCAGTACTTC
CDR3 protein: CASSWTEFYEQYF

J gene: TRBJ2-3
clone size: .
V gene: TRBV6-5
D gene: .
CDR3 DNA: TGTGCCAGCAGTTACTCCCTACGGGGCGGGCATACGCAGTATTTT
CDR3 protein: CASSYSLRGGHTQYF

J gene: TRBJ2-5
clone size: once
V gene: TRBV7-9
D gene: .
CDR3 DNA: TGTGCCAGCAGCTTACTGACAGATTGGTCCCAAGAGACCCAGTACTTC
CDR3 protein: CASSLLTDWSQETQYF

J gene: TRBJ2-7
clone size: .
V gene: TRBV30
D gene: .
CDR3 DNA: TGTGCCTGGAGTGTACGTCGCTACGAGCAGTACTTC
CDR3 protein: CAWSVRRYEQYF

J gene: TRBJ1-4
clone size: .
V gene: TRBV6-5
D gene: TRBD1
CDR3 DNA: TGTGCCAGCAGCTCTCCAGGGGGGAATGAAAAACTGTTTTTT
CDR3 protein: CASSSPGGNEKLFF

J gene: TRBJ2-7
clone size: once
V gene: TRBV5-4
D gene: .
CDR3 DNA: TGTGCCAGCAGCTTGCGGATAGGCTCCTACGAGCAGTACTTC
CDR3 protein: CASSLRIGSYEQYF

J gene: TRBJ1-2
clone size: .
V gene: TRBV2
D gene: .
CDR3 DNA: TGTGCCAGCAGCCTCGGCCGACCCTCTAACTATGGCTACACCTTC
CDR3 protein: CASSLGRPSNYGYTF

J gene: TRBJ2-3
clone size: .
V gene: TRBV2
D gene: TRBD2
CDR3 DNA: TGTGCCAGCAGTGGAGCGGGGGGGACAGATACGCAGTATTTT
CDR3 protein: CASSGAGGTDTQYF

J gene: TRBJ1-1
clone size: .
V gene: TRBV5-1
D gene: .
CDR3 DNA: TGCGCCAGCAGCTTCCGGGACACTGAAGCTTTCTTT
CDR3 protein: CASSFRDTEAFF

J gene: TRBJ1-2
clone size: .
V gene: TRBV6-5
D gene: TRBD1
CDR3 DNA: TGTGCCAGCAGTTACGGGACAGACTATGGCTACACCTTC
CDR3 protein: CASSYGTDYGYTF

J gene: TRBJ1-1
clone size: few
V gene: TRBV11-2
D gene: .
CDR3 DNA: TGTGCCAGCAGCGGGATAACCTCCAGGGCCGGCACTGAAGCTTTCTTT
CDR3 protein: CASSGITSRAGTEAFF

J gene: TRBJ1-1
clone size: .
V gene: TRBV12-5
D gene: TRBD1
CDR3 DNA: TGTGCTAGTGGAATGGACAGGTCCGAAGCTTTCTTT
CDR3 protein: CASGMDRSEAFF

J gene: TRBJ1-1
clone size: .
V gene: TRBV2
D gene: .
CDR3 DNA: TGTGCCAGCAGTGCTACAGGTTTCGGGACTGAAGCTTTCTTT
CDR3 protein: CASSATGFGTEAFF

J gene: TRBJ2-5
clone size: .
V gene: TRBV7-9
D gene: .
CDR3 DNA: TGTGCCAGCAGCTTAGGGGGCCCCCCAGAGACCCAGTACTTC
CDR3 protein: CASSLGGPPETQYF

J gene: TRBJ1-1
clone size: .
V gene: TRBV9
D gene: .
CDR3 DNA: TGTGCCAGCAGCGTAGGAGGGGTTGGTCCTGAAGCTTTCTTT
CDR3 protein: CASSVGGVGPEAFF

J gene: TRBJ1-6
clone size: once
V gene: TRBV5-6
D gene: TRBD1
CDR3 DNA: TGTGCCAGCAGCAGGATTTCCGGGACAGTAAATTCACCCCTCCACTTT
CDR3 protein: CASSRISGTVNSPLHF

J gene: TRBJ1-1
clone size: .
V gene: TRBV9
D gene: .
CDR3 DNA: TGTGCCAGCAGCGTAGGGGCGCACACTGAAGCTTTCTTT
CDR3 protein: CASSVGAHTEAFF

J gene: TRBJ1-2
clone size: .
V gene: TRBV18
D gene: .
CDR3 DNA: TGTGCCAGCTCACCAATGGGGGCGTCTGGCTATGGCTACACCTTC
CDR3 protein: CASSPMGASGYGYTF

J gene: TRBJ2-1
clone size: .
V gene: TRBV30
D gene: TRBD2
CDR3 DNA: TGTGCCTGGAGTGCAGGGACTACTAACAATGAGCAGTTCTTC
CDR3 protein: CAWSAGTTNNEQFF

J gene: TRBJ2-5
clone size: once
V gene: TRBV9
D gene: .
CDR3 DNA: TGTGCCAGTGGCCAAGAGACCCAGTACTTC
CDR3 protein: CASGQETQYF

J gene: TRBJ2-3
clone size: .
V gene: TRBV3-1/TRBV3-2
D gene: TRBD2
CDR3 DNA: TGTGCCAGCAGCCCCTCTTTAGCGGGGGGTACAGATACGCAGTATTTT
CDR3 protein: CASSPSLAGGTDTQYF

J gene: TRBJ1-5
clone size: .
V gene: TRBV4-1
D gene: .
CDR3 DNA: TGCGCCAGCAGCCAAGTGGGGTACAATCAGCCCCAGCATTTT
CDR3 protein: CASSQVGYNQPQHF

J gene: TRBJ1-5
clone size: .
V gene: TRBV19
D gene: TRBD1
CDR3 DNA: TGTGCCAGTAGTGACAGGGGGCAGCCCCAGCATTTT
CDR3 protein: CASSDRGQPQHF

J gene: TRBJ2-1
clone size: .
V gene: TRBV7-9
D gene: .
CDR3 DNA: TGTGCCAGCAGCTTAGTAGGGGGGCGCAATGAGCAGTTCTTC
CDR3 protein: CASSLVGGRNEQFF

J gene: TRBJ2-5
clone size: .
V gene: TRBV4-1
D gene: TRBD2
CDR3 DNA: TGCGCCAGCAGCCTAGCGGGGACGGGGGAGACCCAGTACTTC
CDR3 protein: CASSLAGTGETQYF

J gene: TRBJ1-2
clone size: .
V gene: TRBV19
D gene: .
CDR3 DNA: TGTGCCAGTAGTATAGGGTCAGGACAGAACTATGGCTACACCTTC
CDR3 protein: CASSIGSGQNYGYTF

J gene: TRBJ2-5
clone size: .
V gene: TRBV4-3
D gene: TRBD2
CDR3 DNA: TGCGCCAGCAGCCCGGGACTAGCGGTGAAAGAGACCCAGTACTTC
CDR3 protein: CASSPGLAVKETQYF

J gene: TRBJ1-2
clone size: .
V gene: TRBV27
D gene: .
CDR3 DNA: TGTGCCAGCAGCCCGGGTAGCTTCGGCTATGGCTACACCTTC
CDR3 protein: CASSPGSFGYGYTF

J gene: TRBJ1-2
clone size: .
V gene: TRBV27
D gene: TRBD1
CDR3 DNA: TGTGCCAGCAGTTTCGGGACAGCCTATGGCTACACCTTC
CDR3 protein: CASSFGTAYGYTF

J gene: TRBJ1-2
clone size: once
V gene: TRBV7-8
D gene: TRBD1
CDR3 DNA: TGTGCCAGCAGCTTCGACAGGGCTAAGGGCTACACCTTC
CDR3 protein: CASSFDRAKGYTF

J gene: TRBJ1-1
clone size: .
V gene: TRBV27
D gene: .
CDR3 DNA: TGTGCCAGCAGTTCACCGACAGCGATGAACACTGAAGCTTTCTTT
CDR3 protein: CASSSPTAMNTEAFF

J gene: TRBJ2-1
clone size: .
V gene: TRBV6-5
D gene: TRBD2
CDR3 DNA: TGTGCCAGCAGGCCGGGACTAGCTATGAGTGGTGAGCAGTTCTTC
CDR3 protein: CASRPGLAMSGEQFF

J gene: TRBJ2-1
clone size: .
V gene: TRBV9
D gene: .
CDR3 DNA: TGTGCCCGCGGGGGGCAGGGGGCGGCTAGCGGGAACAATGAGCAGTTCTTC
CDR3 protein: CARGGQGAASGNNEQFF

J gene: TRBJ1-1
clone size: .
V gene: TRBV6-5
D gene: .
CDR3 DNA: TGTGCCAGCGGGGCAGGGGCTAACACTGAAGCTTTCTTT
CDR3 protein: CASGAGANTEAFF

J gene: TRBJ2-5
clone size: .
V gene: TRBV6-2/TRBV6-3
D gene: TRBD2
CDR3 DNA: TGTGCCAGCAGCCCCGTGGGACTAGCCCAGCAAGAGACCCAGTACTTC
CDR3 protein: CASSPVGLAQQETQYF

J gene: TRBJ2-7
clone size: .
V gene: TRBV12-3/TRBV12-4
D gene: .
CDR3 DNA: TGTGCCAGCAGTTTCGATACCCACTACGAGCAGTACTTC
CDR3 protein: CASSFDTHYEQYF

J gene: TRBJ2-1
clone size: .
V gene: TRBV4-3
D gene: TRBD1
CDR3 DNA: TGCGCCAGCAGCCCGCGGACAGGGAGTTACAATGAGCAGTTCTTC
CDR3 protein: CASSPRTGSYNEQFF

J gene: TRBJ2-1
clone size: .
V gene: TRBV2
D gene: .
CDR3 DNA: TGTGCCAGCAGTCCGACTGGCGCCAGCTACAATGAGCAGTTCTTC
CDR3 protein: CASSPTGASYNEQFF

J gene: TRBJ1-1
clone size: .
V gene: TRBV10-2
D gene: .
CDR3 DNA: TGCGCCAGCGCCCGGCAGGACACTGAAGCTTTCTTT
CDR3 protein: CASARQDTEAFF

J gene: TRBJ1-1
clone size: .
V gene: TRBV5-1
D gene: .
CDR3 DNA: TGCGCCAGCAGCCCAACCCCGGGGCCGGGGGCTGAAGCTTTCTTT
CDR3 protein: CASSPTPGPGAEAFF

J gene: TRBJ2-7
clone size: .
V gene: TRBV5-1
D gene: .
CDR3 DNA: TGCGCCAGCAGCTTGTCTGGAAGGGCAGAATACGAGCAGTACTTC
CDR3 protein: CASSLSGRAEYEQYF

J gene: TRBJ1-4
clone size: .
V gene: TRBV6-6
D gene: TRBD1
CDR3 DNA: TGTGCCAGCAGTTACCCCGCAGGGGGTAATGAAAAACTGTTTTTT
CDR3 protein: CASSYPAGGNEKLFF

J gene: TRBJ1-2
clone size: .
V gene: TRBV6-4
D gene: .
CDR3 DNA: TGTGCCAGCAGTGAAAGTCCCGGGGGCGCGACCTCCCCCGCCTTC
CDR3 protein: CASSESPGGATSPAF

J gene: TRBJ2-6
clone size: .
V gene: TRBV5-6
D gene: TRBD1
CDR3 DNA: TGTGCCAGCAGCTTACTACAGGGGTCCGGGGCCAACGTCCTGACTTTC
CDR3 protein: CASSLLQGSGANVLTF

J gene: TRBJ2-7
clone size: .
V gene: TRBV5-1
D gene: TRBD2
CDR3 DNA: TGCGCCAGCAGCGAGGAGATAGCGGGGGCCCCGGACGAGCAGTACTTC
CDR3 protein: CASSEEIAGAPDEQYF

J gene: TRBJ1-1
clone size: .
V gene: TRBV30
D gene: TRBD1
CDR3 DNA: TGTGCCTGGGAACGACAGGGCTTTGCTATGAACACTGAAGCTTTCTTT
CDR3 protein: CAWERQGFAMNTEAFF

J gene: TRBJ1-1
clone size: .
V gene: TRBV19
D gene: TRBD1
CDR3 DNA: TGTGCCAGTAGTACAGGGGGGGATACTGAAGCTTTCTTT
CDR3 protein: CASSTGGDTEAFF

J gene: TRBJ2-1
clone size: .
V gene: TRBV11-2
D gene: .
CDR3 DNA: TGTGCCAGCAGCTTAATTATTCTCGGGGATGAGCAGTTCTTC
CDR3 protein: CASSLIILGDEQFF